Listed here are 21 T cell receptor beta chains from one sample, sequenced in a study of shared clonotypes between healthy human individuals (dated by TCRdb to the early 2020s). The protocol used for the library was the immunoSEQ multiplex PCR assay. Imported from immuneACCESS, the table was reduced by TCRdb to in-frame sequences with V and J called. These copies leave out some clones; in studies compared against another copy, an unresolved V gene accounts for under half, and the cause of the remainder is not known. In all, the sample holds a few million clones, and just over 90% of those were seen once. The ten largest clones capture 0.35% to 0.5% of the sample. Sequenced sample: naive CD4+ T cells from PBMCs. Read against the paper, the sample's cell subset or site label means: CD45RA+ positively selected. Source of these receptors: a young man in good health. Some clones in this sample may be carry-over from other donors' samples.

Comment on this clone: The same CDR3 also results from other DNA sequences found in this sample. The V gene is TRBV20-1, the J gene TRBJ1-2, with unresolved D. V lost 4 bases, J lost 6 bases, and 9 bases lay in between. Per germline, CDR1 DFQATT and CDR2 SNEGSKA (reference sequence). The CDR3 spans 11 residues. CDR3 nucleotides: TGCAGTGCTAATCGGCGGGATGGCTACACCTTC. It codes for CSANRRDGYTF.

V is TRBV28 and J is TRBJ1-2; D is undetermined. Between the trimmed V and J ends, which lost 2 bases and 8 bases, there was a span of 15 bases. The CDR3 consists of 14 residues. CDR1 is MDHEN, CDR2 SYDVKM, per germline. The CDR3 is CASSLSLGARGYTF. For the CDR3, the DNA is TGTGCCAGCAGTTTAAGCCTCGGCGCTCGGGGCTACACCTTC.

The J gene is TRBJ1-1, the V gene TRBV10-3; weak D call: TRBD1 (6 bases). The CDR3 length is 11 residues. Germline V lookup: CDR1 ENHRY, CDR2 SYGVKD. Between the trimmed V and J ends, which lost 10 bases and 6 bases, there was a span of 12 bases. For the CDR3, the DNA is TGTGCCAGCAGGGGTGGCGCTGAAGCTTTCTTT. It is translated as CASRGGAEAFF.

This clone occurred once. The V and J genes are TRBV10-1 and TRBJ2-3; D is perhaps TRBD2 (6 bases). Germline values: CDR1 WNHNN, CDR2 SYGVQD (reference sequence). With 0 bases removed from V and 1 base from J, the gap between germline ends came to 11 bases. CDR3 size: 16 residues. CDR3 nucleotide sequence: TGCGCCAGCAGTGAGTCTGGAGGGGCAGGCACAGATACGCAGTATTTT. This gives the protein CASSESGGAGTDTQYF.

The CDR3 nucleotides read TGTGCCAGCAGTTACTCGATAACAGTTAATCAGCCCCAGCATTTT. This codes for CASSYSITVNQPQHF. V is TRBV6-5 and J is TRBJ1-5; D gene uncertain. With 0 bases removed from V and 4 bases from J, the gap between germline ends came to 10 bases. Germline CDR1 MNHEY, CDR2 SVGAGI. The CDR3 is made up of 15 amino acids.

This clone was found once. The J gene is TRBJ2-2, the V gene TRBV4-3; TRBD2 aligns across 8 bases. The CDR3 is 17 residues long. The germline V gene encodes CDR1 LGHNA and CDR2 YSLEER. The V and J ends lost 0 bases and 6 bases, in that order; junction bases with no gene match: 9. CDR3 DNA: TGCGCCAGCAGCCAAGAGTCAGCGGGAGACCGACCCGGGGAGCTGTTTTTT. Its protein product is CASSQESAGDRPGELFF.

The V and J genes are TRBV18 and TRBJ2-5; tentatively, D is TRBD2 (7 bases). The V gene's germline CDR1 is KGHSH and CDR2 LQKENI. With 6 bases removed from V and 1 base from J, the gap between germline ends came to 18 bases. The length of the CDR3 is 16 residues. The CDR3 DNA reads as TGTGCCAGCTCCCCTTTCGGGGGGCCACCCCAAGAGACCCAGTACTTC. Protein: CASSPFGGPPQETQYF.

The rearrangement uses TRBV7-3 and TRBJ2-7, with 15 bases identical to TRBD2. The germline gives CDR1 SGHTA, CDR2 FQGTGA. The CDR3 covers 16 residues. V was pared by 4 bases and J by 7 bases, with 8 bases of the junction left unmatched. The CDR3 nucleotides read TGTGCCAGCAGCTCGGGACTAGCGGGAGGTCGGGGTGAGCAGTACTTC. Its translation is CASSSGLAGGRGEQYF.

The chain employs TRBV7-2 and TRBJ2-1, with TRBD2 as a possible D gene (6 bases). Deletions cut 1 base from V and 4 bases from J, with 11 bases between. This CDR3 has 15 amino acids. The germline gives CDR1 SGHTA, CDR2 FQGNSA. CDR3 region: CASSLGPSAYNEQFF. CDR3 DNA: TGTGCCAGCAGCTTAGGTCCTAGCGCATACAATGAGCAGTTCTTC.

V is TRBV5-1 and J is TRBJ2-1; 7 bases map to TRBD2. CDR1 SGHRS and CDR2 YFSETQ come from the germline V gene. The CDR3 covers 15 residues. The junction had 7 bases not matched to a gene; V was cut back by 0 bases and J by 7 bases. Here the CDR3 DNA reads TGCGCCAGCAGCTTGGCGGCTAGCGGAAGTAATGAGCAGTTCTTC. Translation gives CASSLAASGSNEQFF.

The V gene is TRBV15, the J gene TRBJ2-7, with TRBD2 matching 7 bases. The V gene end was trimmed by 1 base and the J gene end by 0 bases; junction bases not matched to a gene: 3. This CDR3 contains 15 residues. The germline gives CDR1 LNHNV, CDR2 YYDKDF (reference sequence). In nucleotides, the CDR3 is TGTGCCACCAGCAGAGGACGGGGGGTCTCCTACGAGCAGTACTTC. Translating gives CATSRGRGVSYEQYF. The entire variable domain, with the rest obtained from reference TRBV15 and TRBJ2-7, is as follows: DAMVIQNPRYQVTQFGKPVTLSCSQTLNHNVMYWYQQKSSQAPKLLFHYYDKDFNNEADTPDNFQSRRPNTSFCFLDIRSPGLGDTAMYLCATSRGRGVSYEQYFGPGTRLTVT.

This chain uses TRBV5-6 with TRBJ2-5; TRBD2 matches at 9 bases. After removal of 0 bases from V and 4 bases from J, the junction contained 10 bases not matched to a gene. Germline lookup yields CDR1 SGHDT and CDR2 YYEEEE. The CDR3 runs 17 residues. The CDR3 DNA is TGTGCCAGCAGCTTGGCAGCGCGGGAGGGCCTGGGAGAGACCCAGTACTTC. This sequence encodes CASSLAAREGLGETQYF.

This chain connects TRBV2 to TRBJ1-1; no definite D call. Germline CDR1 is SNHLY and CDR2 is FYNNEI. Trimming pared 2 bases from V and 1 base from J, leaving 5 bases between. The length of the CDR3 is 13 residues. The CDR3 region is CASSEIGNTEAFF. In DNA form, the CDR3 reads TGTGCCAGCAGTGAAATAGGGAACACTGAAGCTTTCTTT. The entire variable domain, with the rest obtained from reference TRBV2 and TRBJ1-1, is as follows: EPEVTQTPSHQVTQMGQEVILRCVPISNHLYFYWYRQILGQKVEFLVSFYNNEISEKSEIFDDQFSVERPDGSNFTLKIRSTKLEDSAMYFCASSEIGNTEAFFGQGTRLTVV.

CDR3 in amino acids: CASSLTNGDQPQHF. The CDR3 nucleotides are TGTGCCAGCAGCCTAACCAACGGGGATCAGCCCCAGCATTTT. The chain recombines TRBV7-9 with TRBJ1-5; no reliable D call. The CDR3 contains 14 residues. Germline loops: CDR1 SEHNR, CDR2 FQNEAQ (reference sequence). V was shortened by 5 bases and J by 5 bases, with 13 bases between the two germline ends.

The rearrangement uses TRBV10-3 and TRBJ2-1; TRBD2 matches 9 bases. The CDR3 length is 17 residues. The V segment lost 0 bases and the J segment 0 bases; nucleotides outside the gene matches: 3. CDR1 is ENHRY, CDR2 SYGVKD, per germline. DNA of the CDR3: TGTGCCATCAGTGAGTCGCTAGCGGGGAACTCCTACAATGAGCAGTTCTTC. The encoded protein is CAISESLAGNSYNEQFF.

The J gene is TRBJ2-7, the V gene TRBV30, with 16 bases fitting TRBD2. Unmatched junction bases numbered 19, after V lost 5 bases and J lost 3 bases. The germline V gene encodes CDR1 GTSNPN and CDR2 SVGIG (reference sequence). There are 20 residues in the CDR3. In DNA form, the CDR3 reads TGTGCCTGGGTGGGTCCCGGGACTAGCGGGAGGGAACGCCTTTACTACGAGCAGTACTTC. It is translated as CAWVGPGTSGRERLYYEQYF.

This chain links TRBV6-1 with TRBJ2-7; perhaps TRBD2 as D (5 bases). Trimming pared 2 bases from V and 2 bases from J, leaving 16 bases between. Germline CDR1 MNHNS, CDR2 SASEGT. The CDR3 is made up of 16 amino acids. In DNA form, the CDR3 reads TGTGCCAGCAGTGAACCTGGTAGCGCCTCTCCCTACGAGCAGTACTTC. Protein product: CASSEPGSASPYEQYF.

The chain links TRBV18 to TRBJ2-7; D ambiguous. Germline V gives CDR1 KGHSH, CDR2 LQKENI. The ends were cut back, 3 bases at V and 2 bases at J, with 11 bases in the middle. This CDR3 has 14 residues. The CDR3 coding sequence is TGTGCCAGCTCACCCCGGGCCGAGGCCTACGAGCAGTACTTC. This codes for CASSPRAEAYEQYF.

Only one count was recorded for this clone. This chain connects TRBV7-2 to TRBJ1-2; D not certain. V lost 1 base to trimming and J lost 0 bases, with 6 bases between them. Germline V lookup: CDR1 SGHTA, CDR2 FQGNSA. The CDR3 length is 14 residues. CDR3 sequence reads: CASSLVLTNYGYTF. As DNA, the CDR3 is TGTGCCAGCAGCTTAGTTCTAACTAACTATGGCTACACCTTC.

The chain uses TRBV28 and TRBJ1-5, with D perhaps TRBD1 (5 bases). From germline, CDR1 is MDHEN and CDR2 SYDVKM. V lost 5 bases to trimming and J lost 0 bases, with 17 bases between them. The CDR3 totals 17 residues. The CDR3 protein is CASSPDIAGYSNQPQHF. CDR3 in DNA: TGTGCCAGCAGTCCGGACATCGCGGGGTATAGCAATCAGCCCCAGCATTTT. The variable domain in full, with the rest retrieved from reference TRBV28 and TRBJ1-5, is DVKVTQSSRYLVKRTGEKVFLECVQDMDHENMFWYRQDPGLGLRLIYFSYDVKMKEKGDIPEGYSVSREKKERFSLILESASTNQTSMYLCASSPDIAGYSNQPQHFGDGTRLSIL.

Note on this clone: Different DNA sequences within this sample yield the same CDR3. This chain connects TRBV27 to TRBJ2-3, with D perhaps assigned TRBD1 or TRBD2 (5 bases each). This CDR3 spans 13 amino acids. V was clipped by 5 bases and J by 3 bases, with 9 bases between them. Germline V lookup: CDR1 MNHEY, CDR2 SMNVEV (reference sequence). The CDR3 DNA sequence: TGTGCCAGCAGTCTCGAGGGGACAGATACGCAGTATTTT. The encoded protein is CASSLEGTDTQYF.